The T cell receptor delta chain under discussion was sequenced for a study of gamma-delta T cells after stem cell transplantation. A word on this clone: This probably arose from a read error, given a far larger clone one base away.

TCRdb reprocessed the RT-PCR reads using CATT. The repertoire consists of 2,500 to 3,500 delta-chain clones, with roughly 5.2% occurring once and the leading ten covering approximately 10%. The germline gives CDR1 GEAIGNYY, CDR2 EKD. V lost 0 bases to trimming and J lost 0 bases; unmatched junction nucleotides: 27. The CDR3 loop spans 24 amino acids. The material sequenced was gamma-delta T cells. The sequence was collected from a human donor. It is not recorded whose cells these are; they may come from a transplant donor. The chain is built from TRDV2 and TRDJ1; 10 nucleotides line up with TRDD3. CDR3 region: CACDTETGGCASVCKLPYTDKLIF. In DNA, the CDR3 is TGTGCCTGTGACACCGAAACTGGGGGATGCGCTTCAGTTTGCAAACTACCGTACACCGATAAACTCATCTTT.